The 27 T cell receptor beta chains below were found in one sample sequenced in a study of identical twins. One entry per CDR3 protein, called by TCRdb with MiXCR from the 5' RACE reads. The sample has about 890,000 distinct CDR3 sequences; over 9% are singletons. The same sample was also studied in work on yellow fever vaccine responses in identical twins.

The sample taken for sequencing was PBMCs. The receptor set was obtained from a woman between 18 and 30 years old in good health.

The table lists this clonotype with a few counts. The rearrangement joins TRBV10-3 to TRBJ2-3, with D perhaps matching TRBD1 (5 bases). The germline V and J ends were trimmed by 2 bases and 2 bases, with 17 bases remaining between them. The CDR3 runs 17 residues. Germline CDR1 reads ENHRY; CDR2 reads SYGVKD. Here the CDR3 reads CAISELSFGANTDTQYF. CDR3 nucleotide sequence: TGTGCCATCAGTGAGCTCTCGTTTGGGGCGAACACAGATACGCAGTATTTT.

This clonotype came up a few times. The chain uses TRBV5-4 and TRBJ2-2, with 8 bases that match TRBD1. V was pared by 2 bases and J by 6 bases, with 3 bases of the junction left unmatched. Germline CDR1 and CDR2: SGHNT and YYREEE (reference sequence). CDR3 size: 14 residues. The CDR3 loop is CASSFSQGAGELFF. The CDR3 DNA sequence: TGTGCCAGCAGCTTCTCACAGGGGGCCGGGGAGCTGTTTTTT.

This clonotype has a count of ten or more. The chain joins TRBV7-6 to TRBJ2-3, with D possibly being TRBD2 (5 bases). Trimming removed 1 base at V and 4 bases at J, with 12 bases between. This CDR3 region has 15 residues. Germline-derived CDR1 and CDR2 are SGHVS and FNYEAQ. CDR3 sequence reads: CASSLVGVQSDTQYF. The CDR3 coding sequence is TGTGCCAGCAGCTTAGTCGGGGTTCAATCAGATACGCAGTATTTT.

The CDR3 region is CASSLRRLAGGYNEQFF. DNA of the CDR3: TGTGCCAGCAGCTTGCGGCGACTAGCGGGGGGGTACAATGAGCAGTTCTTC. The chain carries TRBV5-6 and TRBJ2-1, with 14 bases aligning to TRBD2. Trimming removed 1 base from V and 4 bases from J; junction bases left unmatched: 4. Germline CDR1 reads SGHDT; CDR2 reads YYEEEE. This CDR3 spans 17 amino acids. Complete variable domain (other parts from reference TRBV5-6 and TRBJ2-1): DAGVTQSPTHLIKTRGQQVTLRCSPKSGHDTVSWYQQALGQGPQFIFQYYEEEERQRGNFPDRFSGHQFPNYSSELNVNALLLGDSALYLCASSLRRLAGGYNEQFFGPGTRLTVL.

This clonotype was observed a handful of times. CDR3 in amino acids: CATSELGNSQETQYF. DNA for the CDR3: TGTGCCACCAGTGAGCTGGGGAACTCGCAAGAGACCCAGTACTTC. J is TRBJ2-5 and V is TRBV24-1; no reliable D call. This CDR3 has 15 residues. Trimming took off 4 bases at V and 2 bases at J, with 13 bases between the two ends. CDR1 is KGHDR, CDR2 SFDVKD, per germline.

A few counts support this clonotype. This chain links TRBV20-1 with TRBJ2-7; D is undetermined. The CDR3 is made up of 14 amino acids. Germline CDR1 DFQATT, CDR2 SNEGSKA (reference sequence). V shed 0 bases and J shed 7 bases, with 16 bases lying between them. CDR3 DNA: TGCAGTGCTAGAGATTTGGGTAGCTGGATGGAGCAGTACTTC. It specifies CSARDLGSWMEQYF.

This clonotype occurred a few times. This chain links TRBV7-9 with TRBJ1-6; tentative D call: TRBD1 (5 bases). Germline V gene sequence: CDR1 SEHNR, CDR2 FQNEAQ (reference sequence). Deletions cut 7 bases from V and 10 bases from J, with 17 bases between. CDR3 length: 14 amino acids. The CDR3 nucleotides read TGTGCCAGCACCATGGGCCCTAGGGGCTCACCCCTCCACTTT. Residues: CASTMGPRGSPLHF.

This clonotype was seen a handful of times. DNA of the CDR3: TGCGCCAGCAGCCAAGCCCTCCGGGCTAGCGGCGACAATGAGCAGTTCTTC. This translates into CASSQALRASGDNEQFF. V is TRBV4-1 and J is TRBJ2-1; TRBD2 aligns across 7 bases. Per germline, CDR1 MGHRA and CDR2 YSYEKL. The junction had 11 bases not matched to a gene; V was cut back by 1 base and J by 5 bases. The CDR3 runs 17 residues.

This clonotype was seen ten or more times. The chain recombines TRBV5-1 with TRBJ2-3; 9 nucleotides align to TRBD1. Germline trimming cut 4 bases from V and 1 base from J; bases unmatched to any gene: 10. The germline V gene has CDR1 SGHRS and CDR2 YFSETQ. The CDR3 runs 17 residues. As DNA, the CDR3 is TGCGCCAGCAGCCCAACGGGACAGGGAACCGGCACAGATACGCAGTATTTT. This gives the protein CASSPTGQGTGTDTQYF.

The chain combines TRBV5-1 with TRBJ2-5, with D possibly being TRBD1 (6 bases). The CDR3 runs to 16 residues. V lost 2 bases and J 1 base, leaving 15 bases between the germline ends. Germline V gene sequence: CDR1 SGHRS, CDR2 YFSETQ. CDR3 sequence reads: CASSFAQGPVQETQYF. The CDR3 DNA reads TGCGCCAGCAGCTTTGCGCAGGGGCCTGTCCAAGAGACCCAGTACTTC.

J is TRBJ2-7 and V is TRBV20-1; no firm D call. The V end was cut by 3 bases, the J end by 6 bases, with 12 bases between. This CDR3 region has 12 residues. Germline V gives CDR1 DFQATT, CDR2 SNEGSKA (reference sequence). This CDR3 is CSASGLKGEQYF. CDR3 DNA: TGCAGTGCTAGCGGTTTGAAGGGCGAGCAGTACTTC.

There are a few counts of this clonotype. V and J are TRBV28 and TRBJ2-1, with a possible D match to TRBD1 (6 bases). Trimming pared 1 base from V and 0 bases from J, leaving 19 bases between. Germline V gene data show CDR1 as MDHEN and CDR2 as SYDVKM. The CDR3 sequence is 19 residues long. The CDR3 is CASSLYGQGLKSSYNEQFF. The CDR3 DNA reads as TGTGCCAGCAGTTTATACGGGCAGGGGCTAAAAAGCTCCTACAATGAGCAGTTCTTC. The full variable domain, its missing parts supplied by reference TRBV28 and TRBJ2-1, is DVKVTQSSRYLVKRTGEKVFLECVQDMDHENMFWYRQDPGLGLRLIYFSYDVKMKEKGDIPEGYSVSREKKERFSLILESASTNQTSMYLCASSLYGQGLKSSYNEQFFGPGTRLTVL.

This rearrangement joins TRBV5-1 to TRBJ1-1; possibly TRBD1 for D (5 bases). The CDR3 length is 15 residues. The germline V and J ends were trimmed by 0 bases and 1 base, with 10 bases remaining between them. Germline V gene data show CDR1 as SGHRS and CDR2 as YFSETQ. The CDR3 nucleotides are TGCGCCAGCAGCTTGGGAGGGGAGCAGAACACTGAAGCTTTCTTT. This encodes CASSLGGEQNTEAFF.

This clonotype was detected only a few times. The chain employs TRBV10-3 and TRBJ1-1; possibly TRBD1 for D (6 bases). This CDR3 region has 14 residues. CDR1 and CDR2 (germline): ENHRY, SYGVKD. Trimming took off 2 bases at V and 4 bases at J, with 11 bases between the two ends. The CDR3 sequence: CAISEGGSLTEAFF. The DNA for the CDR3 is TGTGCCATCAGTGAGGGGGGCTCCCTCACTGAAGCTTTCTTT.

The table lists this clonotype with a few counts. This chain joins TRBV12-5 and TRBJ2-1; unclear D gene. In germline, CDR1 is LGHNT, CDR2 FRNRAP. Trimming pared 2 bases from V and 5 bases from J, leaving 25 bases between. The CDR3 totals 19 residues. The CDR3 protein is CASGLIGDGNWLPHNEQFF. For the CDR3, the DNA is TGTGCTAGTGGTTTGATCGGCGATGGTAACTGGCTGCCACACAATGAGCAGTTCTTC.

This clonotype has more than one count but fewer than ten. The genes are TRBV10-1 and TRBJ2-5; 9 nucleotides match TRBD2. Trimming cost V 6 bases and J 10 bases; bases outside gene matches: 15. CDR3 size: 15 residues. Per germline, CDR1 WNHNN and CDR2 SYGVQD (reference sequence). The chain's CDR3 is CASSVGLAGMGIQYF. The CDR3 nucleotides read TGCGCCAGCAGCGTGGGACTAGCTGGCATGGGAATCCAGTACTTC.

This clonotype was recorded a few times. The chain couples TRBV27 to TRBJ2-7; D unresolved. Germline CDR1 and CDR2: MNHEY and SMNVEV (reference sequence). Trimming removed 6 bases from V and 2 bases from J, with 20 bases in between. CDR3 length: 16 residues. In DNA, the CDR3 is TGTGCCAGCAGCCCTCCCCTGGGCAGCCGAACCTACGAGCAGTACTTC. This codes for CASSPPLGSRTYEQYF.

A few counts support this clonotype. The genes are TRBV27 and TRBJ2-7; TRBD2 matches 9 bases. The germline gives CDR1 MNHEY, CDR2 SMNVEV (reference sequence). This CDR3 has 16 residues. Trimming took 1 base from V and 2 from J; bases not matched to a gene: 6. Written as DNA, the CDR3 is TGTGCCAGCAGTTTATACCGGCGGGAGGGGCCCTACGAGCAGTACTTC. It yields the protein CASSLYRREGPYEQYF.

The chain combines TRBV4-1 with TRBJ2-5; 7 positions agree with TRBD1. This CDR3 is built from 14 residues. The V gene's germline CDR1 is MGHRA and CDR2 YSYEKL. Trimming took 0 bases from V and 3 from J; bases not matched to a gene: 1. CDR3 residues: CASSQDGTEETQYF. CDR3 DNA sequence: TGCGCCAGCAGCCAAGATGGGACAGAAGAGACCCAGTACTTC.

The chain joins TRBV7-8 to TRBJ1-1, with D tentatively TRBD1 (6 bases). The V gene's germline CDR1 is SGHVS and CDR2 FQNEAQ. The V gene lost 5 bases and the J gene lost 4 bases, with 17 bases spanning the gap. The CDR3 sequence is 15 residues long. CDR3 region: CASSPGQHPFTEAFF. DNA for the CDR3: TGTGCCAGCAGCCCAGGACAGCACCCCTTCACTGAAGCTTTCTTT.

This clonotype was recorded many times. The chain is built from TRBV3-1 and TRBJ1-2; D gene ambiguous. Germline V gene data show CDR1 as LGHDT and CDR2 as YNNKEL (reference sequence). This CDR3 comprises 14 residues. The germline V and J ends were trimmed by 2 bases and 7 bases, with 14 bases remaining between them. CDR3 bases: TGTGCCAGCAGCCAACAGACCCGCGACGCTGGCTACACCTTC. It codes for CASSQQTRDAGYTF.

This clonotype was detected a few times. V is TRBV6-1 and J is TRBJ2-3; no definite D call. V lost 5 bases, J lost 2 bases, and 17 bases lay in between. This CDR3 has 16 residues. The V gene's germline CDR1 is MNHNS and CDR2 SASEGT. CDR3 nucleotides: TGTGCCAGCAGTCCTACGGCAGCGAGCCCCACAGATACGCAGTATTTT. Translation gives CASSPTAASPTDTQYF.

This rearrangement joins TRBV2 to TRBJ1-5, with D unresolved. The CDR3 is made up of 18 amino acids. The ends were cut back, 1 base at V and 1 base at J, with 17 bases in the middle. The germline V gene has CDR1 SNHLY and CDR2 FYNNEI. The CDR3 DNA sequence: TGTGCCAGCAGTGAAGTCAGAGATCTCCTCGGGAGCAATCAGCCCCAGCATTTT. It specifies CASSEVRDLLGSNQPQHF.

The CDR3 spells CASSFPGGLYNEQFF. In DNA form, the CDR3 reads TGCGCCAGCAGCTTCCCGGGGGGGCTCTACAATGAGCAGTTCTTC. V gene TRBV5-1 combines with J gene TRBJ2-1; 8 positions agree with TRBD2. CDR1 SGHRS and CDR2 YFSETQ come from the germline V gene. The junction had 4 bases not matched to a gene; V was cut back by 2 bases and J by 3 bases. The CDR3 is 15 residues long.

The chain uses TRBV6-1 and TRBJ2-3; D is unresolved. Germline CDR1 MNHNS, CDR2 SASEGT. V was cut by 6 bases and J by 1 base, with 14 bases left in between. The CDR3 length is 15 residues. The DNA for the CDR3 is TGTGCCAGCAGAGCCGGCTTAGCCCGCACAGATACGCAGTATTTT. Protein product: CASRAGLARTDTQYF.

This clonotype was detected a few times. This chain uses TRBV25-1 with TRBJ2-2; D call uncertain. Germline CDR1 reads MGHDK; CDR2 reads SYGVNS. V dropped 1 base and J dropped 8 bases, with 11 bases sitting between them. The CDR3 spans 14 residues. CDR3 region: CASSEWLGWGELFF. CDR3 DNA sequence: TGTGCCAGCAGTGAATGGCTCGGTTGGGGGGAGCTGTTTTTT.

In this sample, this clonotype turned up a few times. The gene calls are TRBV10-3 and TRBJ2-3, with 11 bases matching TRBD2. The CDR3 length is 17 residues. Germline loops: CDR1 ENHRY, CDR2 SYGVKD. V lost 4 bases and J lost 2; bases outside the gene matches: 8. CDR3 bases: TGTGCCATCAGTGGGGGGATACTAGCGGGGGACACAGATACGCAGTATTTT. Translating gives CAISGGILAGDTDTQYF.